This TCR beta chain was profiled in a study of CD8+ T cells in alopecia areata. Study summary: Tofacitinib administration persisted for 6 to 18 months, succeeded by 6 months off drug.

TCR sequencing used cDNA made by reverse transcription of extracted RNA. Sequencing used immunoSEQ multiplex PCR; TCRdb keeps in-frame clones, though not all of them. Of some 98,000 clones in the sample, 60% to 75% were seen once. To note about this clone: Its target is unknown.

As for treatment: oral pan-JAK inhibitor, 5-10 mg twice daily. Study results and caveats: The link between baseline CD8+ expansion and response remains uncertain with one nonresponder. Clonality exceeded that of normal scalp in lesional scalp, most notably in alopecia totalis/universalis. For patients receiving tofacitinib, scalp clonality and expanded CD8+ clones among the top 100 significantly decreased.

The CDR3 is 15 residues long. V lost 3 bases and J lost 0, with 11 bases in between. Germline V lookup: CDR1 MDHEN, CDR2 SYDVKM. V and J are TRBV28 and TRBJ1-1; D remains unclear. This clonotype originated in a human donor with alopecia areata. Sequencing used CD8+ T cells sorted from blood, obtained at week 4, from a patient treated with tofacitinib. The CDR3 region has the DNA TGTGCCAGCAGTTTCACGTCAGCGATGAACACTGAAGCTTTCTTT. This sequence encodes CASSFTSAMNTEAFF.